Each of the 7 T cell receptor beta chains below was sequenced from the same sample in a study of control samples from healthy donors and cancer patients. The repertoire was sequenced with immunoSEQ multiplex PCR; TCRdb's copy has only in-frame clones and lacks some. Seen here are fewer than 150,000 clones, more than 80% observed once, and the top ten hold almost 2.5%. What was sequenced was blood. These receptors were obtained from a man in his late teens or twenties in good health.

The chain uses TRBV7-8 and TRBJ2-1, with 8 bases matching TRBD1. Germline V gene data show CDR1 as SGHVS and CDR2 as FQNEAQ. CDR3 length: 15 amino acids. Losses at the gene ends were 4 bases for V and 7 bases for J; bases not matched to a gene: 9. This CDR3 reads CASSYGQGVANEQFF. The CDR3, as DNA: TGTGCCAGCAGCTACGGACAGGGCGTCGCAAATGAGCAGTTCTTC.

The chain couples TRBV30 to TRBJ1-1; no clear D gene. Germline values: CDR1 GTSNPN, CDR2 SVGIG (reference sequence). This CDR3 comprises 14 residues. The V end lost 4 bases, the J end lost 0 bases, and 12 bases lay between the germline ends. The CDR3 loop reads CAWIPGGVNTEAFF. The CDR3 DNA sequence: TGTGCCTGGATTCCGGGTGGGGTGAACACTGAAGCTTTCTTT.

This clone appeared a few times. V usage is TRBV7-9 and J usage is TRBJ2-3; TRBD2 matches 12 bases. V was clipped by 1 base and J by 6 bases; unmatched bases: 5. The CDR3 is 16 residues long. Germline V lookup: CDR1 SEHNR, CDR2 FQNEAQ (reference sequence). In nucleotides, the CDR3 is TGTGCCAGCAGCTTAGTGCTAGCGGGGGGGCAGGATACGCAGTATTTT. It translates to CASSLVLAGGQDTQYF.

The CDR3 DNA reads TGTGCCTGGAGGGTCCGACTAGCCCTCACAGATACGCAGTATTTT. The encoded protein is CAWRVRLALTDTQYF. The chain links TRBV30 to TRBJ2-3; 7 bases line up with TRBD2. There are 15 residues in the CDR3. V lost 3 bases, J lost 2 bases, and 8 bases stayed unmatched. From germline, CDR1 is GTSNPN and CDR2 SVGIG (reference sequence).

This clone was found once. The chain joins TRBV6-4 to TRBJ1-2; no clear D gene. Per the germline V gene, CDR1 is MRHNA and CDR2 is SNTAGT. The CDR3 sequence is 13 residues long. V dropped 4 bases and J dropped 4 bases, with 10 bases sitting between them. The CDR3 DNA follows: TGTGCCAGCAGTGGGCCGGGCTTCTATGGCTACACCTTC. Its protein product is CASSGPGFYGYTF.

The chain employs TRBV7-2 and TRBJ1-4, with unresolved D. CDR3 length: 13 residues. V lost 5 bases and J lost 7, with 11 bases in between. Germline V gene data show CDR1 as SGHTA and CDR2 as FQGNSA. CDR3 bases: TGTGCCAGCAGCGTCTGGGGAATTGAAAAACTGTTTTTT. Amino acids: CASSVWGIEKLFF.

V and J are TRBV7-8 and TRBJ1-5; 7 bases map to TRBD1. Germline V gene data show CDR1 as SGHVS and CDR2 as FQNEAQ. Losses at the gene ends were 5 bases for V and 5 bases for J; bases not matched to a gene: 6. This CDR3 is 14 amino acids long. Here the CDR3 reads CASSQGQLYQPQHF. CDR3 DNA sequence: TGTGCCAGCAGCCAGGGACAGCTTTATCAGCCCCAGCATTTT.